The rows below give T cell receptor beta chains drawn from one sample of a study of control samples from healthy donors and cancer patients. Clones were sequenced by immunoSEQ multiplex PCR, and TCRdb holds only the in-frame ones, with some missing. The sample shows more than 95,000 clones, over 90% of them seen only once. Sequencing was done on a sample of blood. The receptors stem from a man aged 18 to 29 in good health. Each CDR3 is given with its conserved first and last residue. A D gene is named only where the DNA matches it firmly. Clone size appears in some rows only: once, few, many, or a class for an expanded clone.

NA	TRBV7-2	NA	TRBJ1-2	CASSLQGDGYTF	TGTGCCAGCAGCCTACAGGGAGATGGCTACACCTTC
NA	TRBV9	NA	TRBJ2-5	CASSVGLGAQETQYF	TGTGCCAGCAGCGTAGGGTTGGGAGCCCAAGAGACCCAGTACTTC
NA	TRBV19	NA	TRBJ2-1	CASTGTLSYNEQFF	TGTGCCAGCACTGGGACCCTCTCGTACAATGAGCAGTTCTTC
NA	TRBV2	NA	TRBJ1-5	CATKLSGRSQPQHF	TGTGCCACGAAGTTGTCAGGGCGTAGTCAGCCCCAGCATTTT
NA	TRBV7-2	TRBD1	TRBJ1-4	CASSLTQGAGEKLFF	TGTGCCAGCAGCTTAACCCAGGGGGCGGGTGAAAAACTGTTTTTT
NA	TRBV4-1	NA	TRBJ1-1	CASSQGAGGLRRNTEAFF	TGCGCCAGCAGCCAAGGGGCCGGGGGGTTGCGTAGGAACACTGAAGCTTTCTTT
NA	TRBV13	TRBD2	TRBJ2-2	CASSSGLAGGETGELFF	TGTGCCAGCAGCTCCGGACTAGCGGGGGGAGAAACCGGGGAGCTGTTTTTT
NA	TRBV5-1	NA	TRBJ2-7	CASTVGEVGEQYF	TGCGCCAGCACAGTGGGGGAGGTGGGCGAGCAGTACTTC
NA	TRBV25-1	TRBD2	TRBJ2-1	CASSEDPASGGVYNEQFF	TGTGCCAGCAGTGAAGATCCGGCTAGCGGGGGGGTGTACAATGAGCAGTTCTTC
NA	TRBV2	TRBD1	TRBJ2-2	CASSGSGTANTGELFF	TGTGCCAGCAGTGGATCCGGGACAGCGAACACCGGGGAGCTGTTTTTT
few	TRBV2	NA	TRBJ1-4	CASSLGTGNEKLFF	TGTGCCAGCAGCCTCGGGACGGGTAATGAAAAACTGTTTTTT
once	TRBV3-1/TRBV3-2	TRBD1	TRBJ1-2	CASSQTFTGGAGGYTF	TGTGCCAGCAGCCAAACTTTTACAGGGGGCGCGGGGGGCTACACCTTC
NA	TRBV27	NA	TRBJ1-1	CASSPPWVPGKNTEAFF	TGTGCCAGCAGTCCCCCCTGGGTCCCAGGGAAGAACACTGAAGCTTTCTTT
NA	TRBV18	TRBD1	TRBJ2-7	CASSTGTGGSGLYEQYF	TGTGCCAGCTCAACCGGGACAGGGGGGTCGGGCTTGTACGAGCAGTACTTC
NA	TRBV30	TRBD2	TRBJ2-5	CAWLRGGSKETQYF	TGTGCCTGGCTCCGGGGGGGATCGAAGGAGACCCAGTACTTC
NA	TRBV6-5	TRBD1	TRBJ1-1	CASSRDRGKPEAFF	TGTGCCAGCAGTCGCGACAGGGGAAAACCCGAGGCTTTCTTT
once	TRBV7-8	NA	TRBJ1-2	CASSLGARGNLYYGYTF	TGTGCCAGCAGCTTGGGGGCACGAGGGAACCTTTACTATGGCTACACCTTC
NA	TRBV6-6	NA	TRBJ1-1	CASIQPANTEAFF	TGTGCCAGCATACAGCCAGCGAACACTGAAGCTTTCTTT
NA	TRBV30	NA	TRBJ1-1	CAWSDPGRDEAFF	TGTGCCTGGAGTGACCCGGGACGGGATGAAGCTTTCTTT
NA	TRBV30	NA	TRBJ1-5	CAWSDPMDGDQPQHF	TGTGCCTGGAGTGACCCAATGGACGGCGATCAGCCCCAGCATTTT
NA	TRBV4-1	NA	TRBJ1-1	CASSQVSGAMNTEAFF	TGCGCCAGCAGCCAAGTTTCGGGGGCGATGAACACTGAAGCTTTCTTT
NA	TRBV6-2/TRBV6-3	NA	TRBJ1-5	CASSLSALKRQYSNQPQHF	TGTGCCAGCAGTCTCTCCGCCTTAAAGAGACAGTATAGCAATCAGCCCCAGCATTTT
NA	TRBV11-2	TRBD1	TRBJ2-1	CASLMSGGSGNEQFF	TGTGCCAGCCTGATGTCAGGGGGATCGGGCAATGAGCAGTTCTTC
NA	TRBV7-3	NA	TRBJ2-6	CASSLETALSGANVLTF	TGTGCCAGCAGCTTAGAAACAGCGCTGTCTGGGGCCAACGTCCTGACTTTC
NA	TRBV12-3/TRBV12-4	NA	TRBJ1-3	CASSFDRGNTIYF	TGTGCCAGCAGTTTCGACAGGGGAAACACCATATATTTT
NA	TRBV2	TRBD1	TRBJ1-2	CASSPDRGGGYTF	TGTGCCAGCAGTCCGGACAGGGGAGGTGGCTACACCTTC
NA	TRBV7-6	NA	TRBJ2-3	CASSLAGGSFFGTQYF	TGTGCCAGCAGCTTAGCGGGAGGCTCTTTTTTCGGTACGCAGTATTTT
NA	TRBV9	NA	TRBJ1-1	CASSAPDRENTEAFF	TGTGCCAGCAGCGCCCCGGACAGAGAGAACACTGAAGCTTTCTTT
NA	TRBV29-1	NA	TRBJ1-1	CSVPTQGRTEAFF	TGCAGCGTACCCACTCAAGGCCGAACTGAAGCTTTCTTT
NA	TRBV6-5	NA	TRBJ1-6	CASGSIAMNSPLHF	TGTGCCAGCGGGTCGATAGCAATGAATTCACCCCTCCACTTT
NA	TRBV6-5	TRBD2	TRBJ2-2	CAGGTSGRPGELFF	TGTGCCGGAGGGACTAGCGGGAGACCCGGGGAGCTGTTTTTT
NA	TRBV15	TRBD2	TRBJ2-5	CATSSAGTSGPTQYF	TGTGCCACCAGCAGTGCCGGGACTAGCGGGCCGACCCAGTACTTC
NA	TRBV5-1	NA	TRBJ1-2	CASSLGLIYGYTF	TGCGCCAGCAGCTTGGGTCTGATCTATGGCTACACCTTC
NA	TRBV7-3	NA	TRBJ2-1	CASSIPGTTYNEQFF	TGTGCCAGCAGCATACCCGGGACGACCTACAATGAGCAGTTCTTC
NA	TRBV5-1	NA	TRBJ2-7	CASSSGVPSYEQYF	TGCGCCAGCAGCTCAGGGGTTCCCTCCTACGAGCAGTACTTC
once	TRBV15	NA	TRBJ1-6	CATSSGPAYNSPLHF	TGTGCCACCAGCAGCGGGCCAGCCTATAATTCACCCCTCCACTTT
once	TRBV11-1	TRBD1	TRBJ2-7	CASSAYRGSYEQYF	TGTGCCAGCAGCGCGTACAGGGGTTCCTACGAGCAGTACTTC
NA	TRBV4-3	NA	TRBJ2-2	CASSLRTFYGGAGTGELFF	TGCGCCAGCAGCCTTAGGACGTTTTACGGCGGGGCAGGGACCGGGGAGCTGTTTTTT
NA	TRBV4-1	NA	TRBJ2-4	CASSQNRNLAKNIQYF	TGCGCCAGCAGCCAAAACAGAAATTTAGCCAAAAACATTCAGTACTTC
few	TRBV3-1/TRBV3-2	TRBD2	TRBJ2-7	CASSHLLAGGSEQYF	TGTGCCAGCAGCCATTTACTAGCGGGGGGAAGCGAGCAGTACTTC
NA	TRBV19	NA	TRBJ1-2	CASSIKVGNYGYTF	TGTGCCAGTAGTATAAAGGTCGGAAACTATGGCTACACCTTC
NA	TRBV5-4	TRBD1	TRBJ2-7	CASSLRDRNYEQYF	TGTGCCAGCAGCCTCCGGGACAGGAACTACGAGCAGTACTTC
NA	TRBV29-1	NA	TRBJ1-2	CSVEQDGYTF	TGCAGCGTTGAACAGGACGGCTACACCTTC
NA	TRBV18	TRBD1	TRBJ2-3	CASSRRIPGTGASTDTQYF	TGTGCCAGCTCACGCCGAATTCCCGGGACAGGGGCTAGCACAGATACGCAGTATTTT
once	TRBV11-2	TRBD2	TRBJ2-3	CASSSTSGSTDTQYF	TGTGCCAGCAGCTCCACAAGCGGGAGTACAGATACGCAGTATTTT
NA	TRBV7-9	NA	TRBJ2-5	CASRPPQETQYF	TGTGCCAGCAGACCACCCCAAGAGACCCAGTACTTC
NA	TRBV27	TRBD2	TRBJ2-3	CASSLWGGDTDTQYF	TGTGCCAGCAGTTTATGGGGGGGGGACACAGATACGCAGTATTTT
NA	TRBV7-8	NA	TRBJ2-5	CASSITEGGVAQETQYF	TGTGCCAGCAGCATAACCGAGGGGGGAGTGGCCCAAGAGACCCAGTACTTC
NA	TRBV10-1	NA	TRBJ1-5	CASSDGTPNQPQHF	TGCGCCAGCAGTGATGGGACACCGAATCAGCCCCAGCATTTT
NA	TRBV4-3	TRBD2	TRBJ2-1	CASSQPSRGSRNEQFF	TGCGCCAGCAGCCAACCTTCTCGCGGGAGTAGGAATGAGCAGTTCTTC
NA	TRBV29-1	NA	TRBJ2-2	CSSQRETGELFF	TGCAGCTCTCAACGGGAAACCGGGGAGCTGTTTTTT
NA	TRBV9	NA	TRBJ2-2	CASSVTRTAANTGELFF	TGTGCCAGCAGCGTAACTAGGACGGCCGCGAACACCGGGGAGCTGTTTTTT
NA	TRBV5-1	TRBD2	TRBJ2-5	CASSLAGTTQETQYF	TGCGCCAGCAGTTTAGCGGGGACCACCCAAGAGACCCAGTACTTC
NA	TRBV4-3	TRBD1	TRBJ1-4	CASSLGQGNEKLFF	TGCGCCAGCAGCCTAGGACAGGGAAATGAAAAACTGTTTTTT
NA	TRBV27	TRBD1	TRBJ2-7	CASRPKTGTGIFHEQYF	TGTGCCAGCAGGCCGAAAACCGGGACAGGGATATTTCACGAGCAGTACTTC
NA	TRBV4-2	TRBD1	TRBJ1-3	CASSQGDRGNFQGNTIYF	TGTGCCAGCAGCCAAGGGGACAGGGGCAATTTTCAAGGAAACACCATATATTTT
NA	TRBV6-6	NA	TRBJ1-1	CASSYGSTGNTEAFF	TGTGCCAGCAGTTACGGTTCGACAGGGAACACTGAAGCTTTCTTT